Following are 22 T cell receptor beta chains from one sample sequenced in a study of T-cell reconstitution after alpha-beta-depleted transplantation in children. Unique molecular identifiers were incorporated into the prepared TCRbeta library. A single record per CDR3 protein comes from TCRdb applying MiXCR to the PCR reads. The table records around 450,000 distinct CDR3 sequences, approximately 41% of them present only once. Sample: PBMCs, taken before TCRalphabeta/CD19-depleted stem cell transplant. All receptors derive from a girl aged 2 to 9 with aplastic anemia, due to receive a stem cell transplant.

This rearrangement joins TRBV6-5 to TRBJ2-6; no reliable D call. V was pared by 0 bases and J by 1 base, with 7 bases between. The V gene's germline CDR1 is MNHEY and CDR2 SVGAGI. This CDR3 has 16 amino acids. The CDR3 is CASSYSTVSGANVLTF. DNA of the CDR3: TGTGCCAGCAGTTACTCGACTGTGTCTGGGGCCAACGTCCTGACTTTC.

V is TRBV14 and J is TRBJ2-7; 8 bases are shared with TRBD1. J lost 1 base, V lost 4 bases, and 3 bases had no gene match. This CDR3 region has 14 residues. Germline V gene sequence: CDR1 SGHDN, CDR2 FVKESK. CDR3 sequence (DNA): TGTGCCAGCAGCCGGACAGGGCCTTCCTACGAGCAGTACTTC. It yields the protein CASSRTGPSYEQYF.

The J gene is TRBJ2-2, the V gene TRBV20-1, with TRBD1 matching over 7 bases. V dropped 6 bases and J dropped 5; count of bases not matched to a gene: 15. The CDR3 loop spans 16 amino acids. CDR1 and CDR2 from the germline V gene are DFQATT and SNEGSKA (reference sequence). This chain's CDR3 is CSASGRQGWGTGELFF. The CDR3 DNA sequence: TGCAGTGCCTCAGGGAGACAGGGATGGGGTACCGGGGAGCTGTTTTTT.

Of note for this clonotype: This may come from a read error, since a much larger clone is one base off. This chain uses TRBV5-1 with TRBJ1-1; no definite D call. Germline-derived CDR1 and CDR2 are SGHRS and YFSETQ. CDR3 length: 13 amino acids. CDR3 DNA: TGCCCCAGCAGCCTCGGCAGGAACTCTGAAGCTTTCTTT. This translates into CPSSLGRNSEAFF.

This clonotype was counted many times. V gene TRBV20-1 combines with J gene TRBJ2-2; D is tentatively TRBD1 or TRBD2 (5 bases each). CDR1 is DFQATT and CDR2 is SNEGSKA in the germline V gene (reference sequence). V lost 1 base and J lost 0, with 12 bases in between. The CDR3 is 16 residues long. CDR3 DNA sequence: TGCAGTGCTAGAGCCCCAGGGAGAGCGAACACCGGGGAGCTGTTTTTT. It is translated as CSARAPGRANTGELFF.

Only a few counts were recorded for this clonotype. The V and J genes are TRBV20-1 and TRBJ2-3, with D maybe TRBD1 (6 bases). V was trimmed by 5 bases and J by 3 bases, leaving 9 bases between them. The CDR3 sequence is 12 residues long. CDR1 and CDR2 (germline): DFQATT, SNEGSKA (reference sequence). CDR3 sequence: CSAWTETDTQYF. CDR3 DNA: TGCAGTGCTTGGACAGAGACAGATACGCAGTATTTT.

The chain carries TRBV20-1 and TRBJ2-1; D remains unclear. The CDR3 totals 13 residues. From germline, CDR1 is DFQATT and CDR2 SNEGSKA (reference sequence). Trimming pared 0 bases from V and 9 bases from J, leaving 12 bases between. The CDR3 loop reads CSARENGRSEQFF. Written as DNA, the CDR3 is TGCAGTGCTAGAGAAAATGGGCGGAGTGAGCAGTTCTTC.

Only a few counts were recorded for this clonotype. This chain links TRBV5-1 with TRBJ2-2; 11 nucleotides align to TRBD2. The V and J ends lost 5 bases and 1 base, in that order; junction bases with no gene match: 4. The CDR3 is made up of 16 amino acids. Germline-derived CDR1 and CDR2 are SGHRS and YFSETQ. The chain's CDR3 is CASSAGLAGNTGELFF. CDR3 DNA: TGCGCCAGCAGTGCAGGACTAGCGGGGAACACCGGGGAGCTGTTTTTT.

In this sample, this clonotype turned up a few times. This chain connects TRBV7-2 to TRBJ1-2; D is possibly TRBD1 (6 bases). The V gene lost 5 bases and the J gene lost 4 bases, with 11 bases spanning the gap. The CDR3 totals 13 residues. The germline CDR1 and CDR2 sequences are SGHTA and FQGNSA. CDR3 DNA: TGTGCCAGCAGCACGGACAGATCCTATGGCTACACCTTC. It specifies CASSTDRSYGYTF.

The chain employs TRBV7-6 and TRBJ2-1; 7 bases align to TRBD1. V shed 4 bases and J 2 bases; nucleotides not matched to a gene: 8. The CDR3 covers 16 residues. Germline CDR1 is SGHVS and CDR2 is FNYEAQ. The CDR3 DNA reads TGTGCCAGCAGCTCATTTAGACAGGGTACCTACAATGAGCAGTTCTTC. Translating it yields CASSSFRQGTYNEQFF.

This clonotype was observed many times. The chain uses TRBV18 and TRBJ2-1, with 12 bases aligning to TRBD1. The trim removed 2 bases at V and 3 bases at J, leaving 14 bases unmatched. Per germline, CDR1 KGHSH and CDR2 LQKENI. This CDR3 has 20 amino acids. This chain's CDR3 is CASSPMGQGAQSSGYNEQFF. The DNA for the CDR3 is TGTGCCAGCTCACCAATGGGACAGGGGGCTCAAAGTAGCGGCTACAATGAGCAGTTCTTC.

The chain recombines TRBV9 with TRBJ2-7, with D maybe TRBD2 (5 bases). The ends were cut back, 0 bases at V and 2 bases at J, with 9 bases in the middle. Germline values: CDR1 SGDLS, CDR2 YYNGEE. The CDR3 runs to 14 residues. The CDR3 reads CASSVDPGTYEQYF. The CDR3, as DNA: TGTGCCAGCAGCGTAGATCCGGGAACCTACGAGCAGTACTTC. The complete variable domain, with remaining parts taken from reference TRBV9 and TRBJ2-7, reads DSGVTQTPKHLITATGQRVTLRCSPRSGDLSVYWYQQSLDQGLQFLIQYYNGEERAKGNILERFSAQQFPDLHSELNLSSLELGDSALYFCASSVDPGTYEQYFGPGTRLTVT.

This clonotype was seen a handful of times. The gene calls are TRBV5-8 and TRBJ2-7, with TRBD1 matching over 9 bases. The CDR3 runs 16 residues. Germline V gene sequence: CDR1 SGHTS, CDR2 YDEGEE. V lost 4 bases, J lost 0 bases, and 8 bases stayed unmatched. The CDR3 bases are TGTGCCAGCAGCCTGACCGGGACAGGGAGCTCCTACGAGCAGTACTTC. Protein product: CASSLTGTGSSYEQYF.

This clonotype was counted a few times. The chain is built from TRBV7-9 and TRBJ1-3; no definite D call. Germline V gene data show CDR1 as SEHNR and CDR2 as FQNEAQ (reference sequence). V shed 5 bases and J shed 2 bases, with 19 bases lying between them. This CDR3 comprises 17 residues. CDR3 in DNA: TGTGCCAGCAGCCAGAACCTTAGGACTGGAACTGGAAACACCATATATTTT. Its protein is CASSQNLRTGTGNTIYF. Supplemented by reference TRBV7-9 and TRBJ1-3, the full variable domain reads DTGVSQNPRHKITKRGQNVTFRCDPISEHNRLYWYRQTLGQGPEFLTYFQNEAQLEKSRLLSDRFSAERPKGSFSTLEIQRTEQGDSAMYLCASSQNLRTGTGNTIYFGEGSWLTVV.

This clonotype has only a few counts. The V gene is TRBV11-2, the J gene TRBJ2-7; the D is unclear. The CDR3 sequence is 15 residues long. V was cut by 5 bases and J by 0 bases, with 14 bases left in between. The V gene's germline CDR1 is SGHAT and CDR2 FQNNGV. CDR3 in DNA: TGTGCCAGCAGCAACCCAGCTGCCAACTCCTACGAGCAGTACTTC. It is translated as CASSNPAANSYEQYF. The complete variable domain, with remaining parts taken from reference TRBV11-2 and TRBJ2-7, reads EAGVAQSPRYKIIEKRQSVAFWCNPISGHATLYWYQQILGQGPKLLIQFQNNGVVDDSQLPKDRFSAERLKGVDSTLKIQPAKLEDSAVYLCASSNPAANSYEQYFGPGTRLTVT.

The table lists this clonotype with many counts. The chain uses TRBV6-1 and TRBJ2-4; 7 positions agree with TRBD1. CDR1 and CDR2 from the germline V gene are MNHNS and SASEGT. J was trimmed by 6 bases and V by 1 base; bases with no gene match: 3. This CDR3 is built from 14 residues. This chain's CDR3 is CASSEGTGRNIQYF. CDR3 coding DNA: TGTGCCAGCAGTGAAGGGACAGGTAGAAACATTCAGTACTTC.

This clonotype showed up just a few times. The chain employs TRBV7-7 and TRBJ1-6; the match to TRBD1 covers 7 bases. The CDR3 has 17 amino acids. J was trimmed by 9 bases and V by 4 bases; bases with no gene match: 15. Germline lookup yields CDR1 SSHAT and CDR2 FNYEAQ (reference sequence). CDR3 coding DNA: TGTGCCAGCAGCTCGCATGAACCGGGACAGAAAACTTCACCCCTCCACTTT. Amino acid sequence: CASSSHEPGQKTSPLHF.

This chain joins TRBV12-3 or TRBV12-4 and TRBJ1-1, with 8 bases aligning to TRBD1. This CDR3 is built from 18 residues. Trimming removed 1 base from V and 0 bases from J; junction bases left unmatched: 10. CDR3 bases: TGTGCCAGCAGTTTAGGGGACAGGAGTAGCCCCTTGAACACTGAAGCTTTCTTT. It specifies CASSLGDRSSPLNTEAFF.

V usage is TRBV6-5 and J usage is TRBJ2-7, with a possible D match to TRBD1 (5 bases). The V gene lost 3 bases and the J gene lost 4 bases, with 13 bases spanning the gap. The CDR3 length is 14 residues. The germline CDR1 and CDR2 sequences are MNHEY and SVGAGI. The CDR3 is CASSYRGLGYEQYF. CDR3 sequence (DNA): TGTGCCAGCAGTTATAGGGGCTTAGGTTACGAGCAGTACTTC.

The chain combines TRBV7-8 with TRBJ2-7; 10 nucleotides agree with TRBD1. Germline CDR1 SGHVS, CDR2 FQNEAQ. The trim removed 5 bases at V and 6 bases at J, leaving 13 bases unmatched. The CDR3 totals 16 residues. Written as DNA, the CDR3 is TGTGCCAGCAGCGATACTCCGGGACAGGGGTCCCTCGAGCAGTACTTC. Translation gives CASSDTPGQGSLEQYF.

This clonotype was detected many times. This chain uses TRBV2 with TRBJ1-6; unclear D gene. The germline gives CDR1 SNHLY, CDR2 FYNNEI. The CDR3 runs to 13 residues. V dropped 6 bases and J dropped 3 bases, with 6 bases sitting between them. The CDR3 bases are TGTGCCAGCAGGGGCGACTATAATTCACCCCTCCACTTT. The encoded protein is CASRGDYNSPLHF.

V gene TRBV20-1 combines with J gene TRBJ1-1, with D possibly being TRBD1 (6 bases). With 6 bases removed from V and 1 base from J, the gap between germline ends came to 21 bases. Germline V gene data show CDR1 as DFQATT and CDR2 as SNEGSKA (reference sequence). The CDR3 covers 16 residues. The CDR3 loop reads CSAPPLLGAENTEAFF. The CDR3 DNA reads TGCAGTGCCCCCCCGTTGTTGGGGGCGGAGAACACTGAAGCTTTCTTT.